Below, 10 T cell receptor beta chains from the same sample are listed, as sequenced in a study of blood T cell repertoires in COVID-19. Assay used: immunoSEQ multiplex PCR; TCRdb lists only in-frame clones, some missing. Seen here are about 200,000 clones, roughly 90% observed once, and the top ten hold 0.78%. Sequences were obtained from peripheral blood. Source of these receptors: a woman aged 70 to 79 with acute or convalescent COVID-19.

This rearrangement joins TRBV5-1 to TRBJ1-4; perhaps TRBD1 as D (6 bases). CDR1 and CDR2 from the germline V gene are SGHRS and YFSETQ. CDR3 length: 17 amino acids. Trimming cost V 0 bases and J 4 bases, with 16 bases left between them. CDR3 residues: CASSLVVMGAGNEKLFF. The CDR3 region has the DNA TGCGCCAGCAGCTTGGTGGTGATGGGGGCTGGTAATGAAAAACTGTTTTTT.

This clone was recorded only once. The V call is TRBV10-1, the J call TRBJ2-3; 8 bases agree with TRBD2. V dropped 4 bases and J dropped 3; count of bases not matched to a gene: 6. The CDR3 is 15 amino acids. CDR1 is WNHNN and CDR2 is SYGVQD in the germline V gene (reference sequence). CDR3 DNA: TGCGCCAGCAGTGGCGGGACTAGGGGAACAGATACGCAGTATTTT. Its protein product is CASSGGTRGTDTQYF.

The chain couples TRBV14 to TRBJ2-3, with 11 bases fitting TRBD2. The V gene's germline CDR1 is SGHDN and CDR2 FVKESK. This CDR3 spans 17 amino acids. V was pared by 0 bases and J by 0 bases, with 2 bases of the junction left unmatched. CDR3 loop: CASSQETSGASTDTQYF. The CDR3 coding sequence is TGTGCCAGCAGCCAAGAGACTAGCGGGGCTAGCACAGATACGCAGTATTTT.

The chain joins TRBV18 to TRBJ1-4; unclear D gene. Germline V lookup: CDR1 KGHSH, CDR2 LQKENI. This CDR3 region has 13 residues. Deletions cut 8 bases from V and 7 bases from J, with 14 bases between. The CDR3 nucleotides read TGTGCCAGCACCCGGGCGGGCGCTGAAAAACTGTTTTTT. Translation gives CASTRAGAEKLFF.

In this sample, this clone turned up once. The CDR3 DNA is TGCAGTGCTAGTGGAGGGACTAGTGCGTATACGCAGTATTTT. This codes for CSASGGTSAYTQYF. The V and J genes are TRBV20-1 and TRBJ2-3, with TRBD2 matching 8 bases. The CDR3 covers 14 residues. Trimming at V came to 3 bases and at J to 7 bases, leaving 9 bases not matched to a gene. Germline V CDR1 and CDR2: DFQATT, SNEGSKA (reference sequence).

The CDR3: CASSTGQTSYEQYF. The CDR3 DNA reads as TGTGCCAGCAGCACGGGACAGACCTCTTACGAGCAGTACTTC. The chain employs TRBV11-2 and TRBJ2-7; 7 bases line up with TRBD1. This CDR3 is built from 14 residues. V gave up 5 bases and J gave up 4 bases; unmatched junction bases: 8. In germline, CDR1 is SGHAT, CDR2 FQNNGV.

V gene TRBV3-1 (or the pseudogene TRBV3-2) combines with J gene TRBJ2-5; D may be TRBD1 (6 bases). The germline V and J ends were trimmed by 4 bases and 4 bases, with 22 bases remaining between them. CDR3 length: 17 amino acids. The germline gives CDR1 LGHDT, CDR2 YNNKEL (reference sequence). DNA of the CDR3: TGTGCCAGCAGCCGTCCAACATCACAGGGTCCATCAGAGACCCAGTACTTC. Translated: CASSRPTSQGPSETQYF.

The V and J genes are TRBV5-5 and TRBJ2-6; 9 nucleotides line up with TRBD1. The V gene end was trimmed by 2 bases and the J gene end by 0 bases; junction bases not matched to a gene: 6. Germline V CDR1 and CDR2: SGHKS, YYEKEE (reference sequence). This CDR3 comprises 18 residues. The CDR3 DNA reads TGTGCCAGCAGCTTACAGGGGGCTAGGTCCTCTGGGGCCAACGTCCTGACTTTC. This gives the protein CASSLQGARSSGANVLTF.

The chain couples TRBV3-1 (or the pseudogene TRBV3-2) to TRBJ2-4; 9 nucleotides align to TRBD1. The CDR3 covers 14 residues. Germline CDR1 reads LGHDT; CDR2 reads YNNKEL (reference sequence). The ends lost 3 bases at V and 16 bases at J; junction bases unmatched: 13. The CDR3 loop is CASSQGQGASFPYF. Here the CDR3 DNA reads TGTGCCAGCAGCCAGGGACAGGGAGCCTCTTTTCCCTACTTC.

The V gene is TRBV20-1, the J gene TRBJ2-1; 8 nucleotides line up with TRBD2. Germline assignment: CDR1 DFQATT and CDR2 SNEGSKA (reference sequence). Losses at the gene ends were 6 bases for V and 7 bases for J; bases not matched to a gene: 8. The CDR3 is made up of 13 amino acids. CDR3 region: CSASFLAGNEQFF. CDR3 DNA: TGCAGTGCCAGTTTTTTAGCGGGGAATGAGCAGTTCTTC.